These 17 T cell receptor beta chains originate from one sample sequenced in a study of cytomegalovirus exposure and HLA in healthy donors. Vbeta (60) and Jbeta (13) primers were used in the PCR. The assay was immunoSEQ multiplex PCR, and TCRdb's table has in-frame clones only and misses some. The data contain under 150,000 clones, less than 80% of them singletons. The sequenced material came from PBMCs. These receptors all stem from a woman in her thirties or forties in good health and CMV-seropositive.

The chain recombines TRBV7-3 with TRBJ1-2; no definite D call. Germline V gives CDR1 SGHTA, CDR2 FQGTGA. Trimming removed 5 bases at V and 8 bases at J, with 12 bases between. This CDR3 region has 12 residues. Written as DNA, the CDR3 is TGTGCCAGCAGCCAATTATACCGGGGCTACACCTTC. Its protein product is CASSQLYRGYTF.

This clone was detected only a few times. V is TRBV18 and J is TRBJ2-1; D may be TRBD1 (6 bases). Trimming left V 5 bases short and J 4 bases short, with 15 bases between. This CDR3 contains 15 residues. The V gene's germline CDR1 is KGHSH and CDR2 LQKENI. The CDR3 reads CASSSDTGSYNEQFF. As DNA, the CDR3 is TGTGCCAGCTCATCCGATACAGGGTCATACAATGAGCAGTTCTTC.

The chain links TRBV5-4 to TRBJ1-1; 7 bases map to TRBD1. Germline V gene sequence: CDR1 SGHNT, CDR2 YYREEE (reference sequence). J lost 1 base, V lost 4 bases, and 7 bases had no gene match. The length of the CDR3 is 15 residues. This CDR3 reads CASSLQDRRNTEAFF. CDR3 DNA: TGTGCCAGCAGCCTCCAGGACAGGAGGAACACTGAAGCTTTCTTT.

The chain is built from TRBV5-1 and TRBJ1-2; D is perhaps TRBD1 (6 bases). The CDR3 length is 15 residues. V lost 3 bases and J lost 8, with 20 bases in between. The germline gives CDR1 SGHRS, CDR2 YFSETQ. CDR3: CASSWTVTGPGGYTF. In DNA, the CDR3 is TGCGCCAGCAGCTGGACCGTGACAGGACCGGGAGGCTACACCTTC.

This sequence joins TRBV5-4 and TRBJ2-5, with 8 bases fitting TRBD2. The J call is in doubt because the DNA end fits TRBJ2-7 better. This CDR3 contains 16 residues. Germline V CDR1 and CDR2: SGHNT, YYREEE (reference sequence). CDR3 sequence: CASSLYSAGASYEQYF. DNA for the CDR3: TGTGCCAGCAGCTTGTATTCAGCGGGAGCTAGTTACGAGCAGTACTTC.

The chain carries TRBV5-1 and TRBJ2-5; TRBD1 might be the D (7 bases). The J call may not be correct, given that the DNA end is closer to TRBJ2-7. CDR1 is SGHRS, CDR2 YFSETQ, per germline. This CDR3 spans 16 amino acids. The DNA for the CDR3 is TGCGCCAGCAGCCCGGAGGGGGCTCAGGTAGCCTACGAGCAGTACTTC. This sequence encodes CASSPEGAQVAYEQYF.

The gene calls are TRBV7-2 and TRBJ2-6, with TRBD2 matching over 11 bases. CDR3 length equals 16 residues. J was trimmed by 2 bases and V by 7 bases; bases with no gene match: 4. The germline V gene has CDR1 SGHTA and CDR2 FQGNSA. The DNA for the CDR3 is TGTGCCAGCACCTTTAGCGGGGGGGCTGGGGCCAACGTCCTGACTTTC. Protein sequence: CASTFSGGAGANVLTF.

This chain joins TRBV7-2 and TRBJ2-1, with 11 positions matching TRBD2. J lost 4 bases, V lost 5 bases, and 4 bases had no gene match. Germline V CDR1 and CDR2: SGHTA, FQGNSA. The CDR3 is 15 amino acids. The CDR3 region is CASSQTSGGYNEQFF. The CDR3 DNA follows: TGTGCCAGCAGCCAAACTAGCGGGGGTTACAATGAGCAGTTCTTC.

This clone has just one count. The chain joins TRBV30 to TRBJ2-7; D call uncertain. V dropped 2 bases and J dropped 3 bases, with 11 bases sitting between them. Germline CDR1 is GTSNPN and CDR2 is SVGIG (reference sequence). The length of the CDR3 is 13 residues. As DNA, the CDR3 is TGTGCCTGGAGTTCTGAGAGATTCTACGAGCAGTACTTC. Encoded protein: CAWSSERFYEQYF.

The CDR3 nucleotides read TGTGCCAGCCTTACGACAGGGTTCACTGAAGCTTTCTTT. Protein sequence: CASLTTGFTEAFF. The chain is built from TRBV6-1 and TRBJ1-1; 7 bases fit TRBD1. In germline, CDR1 is MNHNS, CDR2 SASEGT. The length of the CDR3 is 13 residues. V was pared by 8 bases and J by 4 bases, with 7 bases of the junction left unmatched.

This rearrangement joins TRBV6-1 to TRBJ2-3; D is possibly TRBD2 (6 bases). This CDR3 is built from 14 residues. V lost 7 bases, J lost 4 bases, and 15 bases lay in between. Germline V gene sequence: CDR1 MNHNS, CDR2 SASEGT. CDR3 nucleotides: TGTGCCAGCACCGAGGGAGGTCATGCAGATACGCAGTATTTT. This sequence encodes CASTEGGHADTQYF.

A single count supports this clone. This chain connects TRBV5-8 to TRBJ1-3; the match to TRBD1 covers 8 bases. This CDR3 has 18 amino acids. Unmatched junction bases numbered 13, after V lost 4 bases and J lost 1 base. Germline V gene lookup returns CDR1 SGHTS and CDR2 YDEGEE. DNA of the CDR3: TGTGCCAGCAGCCAGGGACAGGCCTGGGCACTGTCTGGAAACACCATATATTTT. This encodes CASSQGQAWALSGNTIYF.

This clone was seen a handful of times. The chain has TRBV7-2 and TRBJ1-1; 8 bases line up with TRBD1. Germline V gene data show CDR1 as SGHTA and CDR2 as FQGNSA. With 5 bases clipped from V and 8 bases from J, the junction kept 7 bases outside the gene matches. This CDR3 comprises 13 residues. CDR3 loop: CASSPGQGGEAFF. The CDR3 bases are TGTGCCAGCAGCCCCGGACAGGGAGGGGAAGCTTTCTTT.

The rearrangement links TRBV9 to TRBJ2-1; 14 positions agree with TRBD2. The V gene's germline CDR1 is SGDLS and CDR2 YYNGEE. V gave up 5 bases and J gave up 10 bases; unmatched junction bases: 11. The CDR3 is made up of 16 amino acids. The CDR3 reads CASRPPGLAGVGEQFF. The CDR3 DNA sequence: TGTGCCAGCAGACCCCCGGGACTAGCGGGAGTAGGAGAGCAGTTCTTC.

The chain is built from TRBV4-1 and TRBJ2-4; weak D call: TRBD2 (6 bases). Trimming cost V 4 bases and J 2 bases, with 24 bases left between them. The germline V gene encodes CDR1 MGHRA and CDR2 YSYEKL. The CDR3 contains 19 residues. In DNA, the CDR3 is TGCGCCAGCAGCCTCCATACCACAGGAACGCGGGGCTCCAAAAACATTCAGTACTTC. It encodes CASSLHTTGTRGSKNIQYF.

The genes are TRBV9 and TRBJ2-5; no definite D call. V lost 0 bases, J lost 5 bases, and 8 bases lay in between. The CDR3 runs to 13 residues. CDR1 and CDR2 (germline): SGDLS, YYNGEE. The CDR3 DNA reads TGTGCCAGCAGCGTAGCTTCCCAGGAGACCCAGTACTTC. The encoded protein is CASSVASQETQYF.

The CDR3 DNA reads TGCGCCAGCAGCCCGACTAGCGGGGGGGGAAATGAGCAGTTCTTC. Translation gives CASSPTSGGGNEQFF. This chain uses TRBV5-1 with TRBJ2-1; TRBD2 agrees at 14 bases. CDR1 and CDR2 (germline): SGHRS, YFSETQ. V trimming: 4 bases; J trimming: 7 bases; junction bases outside the gene matches: 4. The CDR3 runs 15 residues.